This TCR beta chain was obtained from a study of technical replicates of blood from a handful of donors. Only in-frame clones appear in the TCRdb table, and some are missing; sequencing was by immunoSEQ multiplex PCR. The repertoire holds 65,000 to 90,000 clones, with roughly 94% as singletons. V shed 1 base and J 4 bases; nucleotides not matched to a gene: 2. CDR1 and CDR2 from the germline V gene are MNHEY and SMNVEV (reference sequence). CDR3 length equals 16 residues. The material sequenced was T cells isolated from PBMCs. The chain combines TRBV27 with TRBJ2-1, with 12 bases fitting TRBD2. The clonotype originates from a human donor in good health. The CDR3 DNA follows: TGTGCCAGCAGTTTATATACTAGCGGGAGGTACAATGAGCAGTTCTTC. Residues: CASSLYTSGRYNEQFF.